This entry features one T cell receptor beta chain sequence. These data originate in a study of immune cell composition in non-small cell lung cancer. The germline V gene has CDR1 MDHEN and CDR2 SYDVKM. V trimming: 10 bases; J trimming: 3 bases; junction bases outside the gene matches: 4. The CDR3 spans 12 residues. The normal lung sample lay at least 3 cm, and maximally far, from the tumour. Sequencing used immunoSEQ multiplex PCR; TCRdb keeps in-frame clones, though not all of them. In the table there are over 1,500 clones, around three fifths of which are singletons. The source of this sequence is a human donor with non-small cell lung cancer. V is TRBV28 and J is TRBJ1-2; TRBD1 matches at 8 bases. Source material: non-adjacent lung tissue. CDR3 DNA sequence: TGTGCCATCAGGGGGCATGACTATGGCTACACCTTC. Protein sequence: CAIRGHDYGYTF.